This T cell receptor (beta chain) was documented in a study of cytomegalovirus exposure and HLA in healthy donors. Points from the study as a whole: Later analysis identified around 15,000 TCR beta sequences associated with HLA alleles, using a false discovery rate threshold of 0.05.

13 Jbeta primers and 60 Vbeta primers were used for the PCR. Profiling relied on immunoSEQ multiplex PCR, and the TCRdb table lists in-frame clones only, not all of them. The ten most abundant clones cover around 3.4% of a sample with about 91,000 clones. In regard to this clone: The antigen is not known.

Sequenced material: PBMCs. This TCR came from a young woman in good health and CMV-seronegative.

The CDR3 nucleotides are TGTGCCAGCAGCTTCCAACAGGGGGCTGGCGGGGAGCTGTTTTTT. Translation: CASSFQQGAGGELFF. The chain combines TRBV7-9 with TRBJ2-2; 9 bases fit TRBD1. CDR1 and CDR2 from the germline V gene are SEHNR and FQNEAQ (reference sequence). CDR3 size: 15 residues. Unmatched junction bases numbered 6, after V lost 3 bases and J lost 7 bases.